This T cell receptor beta chain was identified during a study of blood T cells in healthy people across ages (dated by TCRdb to about 2015). For context, the study as a whole: In model experiments, template switching captured about one uniquely barcoded TCR beta cDNA molecule for every two T cells. To track age-related changes in TCR beta repertoire diversity, the study relied on deep sequencing normalized with unique cDNA molecular identifiers. The donors were split into four age groups: young (average roughly 15 years), middle-aged (around 37), aged (62) and long-lived (over 75). To avoid experimental bias, donors of different ages were randomly spread across the sequencing lanes. Using the same blood draw, the study looked at two additional independent replicas of 1 million unique cDNA reads for two donors, one aged 18 to 29 and the other aged 80 or older. Summary of the overall study and its limitations: Donor CMV infection status was unknown, potentially confounding age-related changes in expanded clonotypes. Compared with the aged group, the long-lived group had more naive CD4+ T cells, fewer expanded clones and increased TCR diversity, suggesting age selection. Observed TCR beta diversity correlated strongly with the percentage of naive T cells measured by flow cytometry. Since profiling was done on bulk unsorted PBMCs, naive and antigen-experienced compartments could not be conclusively compared. Estimates of total diversity from one million sequenced T cells were regarded as lower bounds and underestimates. Observed TCR beta diversity per million T cells fell roughly linearly with age, and a significant reduction was already apparent by age roughly 40.

The donors were 40 or so Caucasian individuals from Russia, aged roughly 6 to 90 years, who were systemically healthy. Each donor gave around 9.5 milliliters of peripheral blood, collected into EDTA-treated Vacutainer tubes. Ficoll-Paque density-gradient centrifugation was used to isolate PBMCs, with at least 6.5 million per sample. Total RNA, at least 5 micrograms per sample, was extracted from PBMCs with Trizol reagent. Naive CD45RAhigh/CD27high T cell percentages were measured by flow cytometry on a PBMC aliquot from every donor. The CDR3 spans 14 residues, from the cysteine through the phenylalanine. Of all the DNA, just the CDR3 is kept, 42 bases in frame from base 1. The germline V gene (reference sequence) specifies SEHNR as CDR1 and FQNEAQ as CDR2. V drops 3 bases and J drops 1 base, leaving 9 bases in between. This clonotype was recorded many times. The antigen it binds to is not known. The sample holds no much larger clone one base away, and base qualities are not on file.

Library preparation was by 5' RACE. Sequencing instrument: Illumina HiSeq 2500. A second PCR of roughly 7 to 11 cycles was run with a J-beta primer mix and a sample-barcoded 5' primer. Each TCR beta cDNA molecule received a unique molecular identifier from a template-switch 5' adaptor carrying 12 random nucleotides. Each sample yielded at least 2.5 million CDR3-containing paired-end reads. All of the RNA was converted into first-strand cDNA using the Mint cDNA synthesis kit, with a TRBC-specific oligonucleotide serving as the primer. All cDNA was treated with uracil-DNA glycosylase and then went through a first 18-cycle PCR with the universal primers M1SS and BC2_uni_R. Turning to the authors' computational methods: For normalization, 1 million high-quality reads were randomly selected from each sample, with every read carrying a distinct molecular identifier. Instead of being binned into consensus sequences, reads that shared molecular identifiers were thrown out. CDR3 identification, clonotype clustering and error correction used MiTCR with a Q25 quality threshold and the strictest error-elimination algorithm. A nonparametric unseen species model with Euler transformation was used to estimate a lower bound on total TCR beta diversity. Using fastp trimming at Q25 and MiXCR clonotype assembly, TCRdb reanalyzed the public sequencing data and kept in-frame beta chains. A single entry per CDR3 protein holds the most common genes and DNA from its merged rows. These V and J calls originate from TCRdb's pipeline instead of the authors' own analysis. The sample contains about 670,000 distinct CDR3 sequences, roughly half of them found a single time. The leading ten clones occupy approximately 15% of the sample.

Sequenced: blood. The V and J genes are TRBV7-9 and TRBJ1-1; the D gene identity is not certain. The TCR comes from a woman aged 80 or over in good health. The bases read TGTGCCAGCAGCTTTTATAGAGAGAACACTGAAGCTTTCTTT. It specifies CASSFYRENTEAFF.